This T cell receptor (beta chain) was captured by sequencing in a study of cytomegalovirus exposure and HLA in healthy donors. This clone is a singleton in its sample. The CDR3 length is 19 residues. V lost 5 bases and J lost 3; bases outside the gene matches: 16. Per germline, CDR1 LNHDA and CDR2 SQIVND (reference sequence). PCR amplification relied on 60 Vbeta primers (plus 13 Jbeta primers). Produced via immunoSEQ multiplex PCR; TCRdb's table is partial and in-frame only. Here the sample spans approximately 130,000 clones, 70% to 85% being singletons. The rearrangement links TRBV19 to TRBJ1-5; 10 nucleotides match TRBD1. Sequencing was carried out using PBMCs. The receptor was isolated from a boy younger than 10 in good health and CMV-seronegative. The DNA of the CDR3 is TGTGCCAGTAGTCCCCAGGGGACAGGGGCTCTGTCCCTCAATCAGCCCCAGCATTTT. Translated, it gives CASSPQGTGALSLNQPQHF.